Each of the 32 T cell receptor beta chains below was sequenced from the same sample in a study of blood T cells in healthy people across ages. It was with a sample-barcoded 5' primer and a J-beta primer mix that a second PCR of roughly 7 to 12 cycles was run. From the 5' RACE reads, TCRdb called clonotypes with MiXCR, one entry per CDR3 protein. Of some 550,000 distinct CDR3 sequences detected, around 50% appear once; the ten largest clones hold 20% to 25%. The sequenced sample was blood. These receptors all come from an elderly man in good health.

This sequence joins TRBV5-1 and TRBJ1-5; weak D call: TRBD1 (5 bases). V lost 0 bases, J lost 2 bases, and 9 bases lay in between. The CDR3 loop spans 15 amino acids. CDR1 SGHRS and CDR2 YFSETQ come from the germline V gene. For the CDR3, the DNA is TGCGCCAGCAGCTTGGGGGGGATGGGCAATCAGCCCCAGCATTTT. As protein: CASSLGGMGNQPQHF.

Details on this clonotype: A much larger clone lies one base from this, so it may be a read error. V and J are TRBV6-5 and TRBJ2-1; 9 bases match TRBD2. With the DNA end fitting TRBJ2-7 better, the J assignment may be wrong. The germline V gene encodes CDR1 MNHEY and CDR2 SVGAGI. This CDR3 is 15 amino acids long. The CDR3 loop reads CGSMRSSGIYNEQYF. As DNA, the CDR3 is TGTGGCAGCATGCGATCTAGCGGGATTTACAATGAGCAGTACTTC.

The chain joins TRBV29-1 to TRBJ2-1; 8 positions match TRBD2. This CDR3 spans 12 amino acids. Germline CDR1 reads SQVTM; CDR2 reads ANQGSEA. Losses at the gene ends were 7 bases for V and 8 bases for J; bases not matched to a gene: 7. CDR3 nucleotide sequence: TGCAGCGCCCCGGGGGGGATCGATGAGCAGTTCTTC. Translated: CSAPGGIDEQFF.

V usage is TRBV24-1 and J usage is TRBJ2-5; D gene ambiguous. The ends were cut back, 4 bases at V and 5 bases at J, with 10 bases in the middle. This CDR3 spans 13 amino acids. From germline, CDR1 is KGHDR and CDR2 SFDVKD. The CDR3 reads CATSDAVRETQYF. Here the CDR3 DNA reads TGTGCCACCAGTGACGCGGTACGGGAGACCCAGTACTTC.

The chain is built from TRBV20-1 and TRBJ1-1; maybe TRBD1 (6 bases). The germline V and J ends were trimmed by 6 bases and 1 base, with 18 bases remaining between them. There are 15 residues in the CDR3. From germline, CDR1 is DFQATT and CDR2 SNEGSKA (reference sequence). The CDR3 loop reads CSALSPSTGNTEAFF. CDR3 DNA: TGCAGTGCCCTTTCCCCCTCGACAGGGAACACTGAAGCTTTCTTT.

In DNA form, the CDR3 reads TGTGCCAGCACCCTCTCCGGGGGGCGCTGGGAGACCCAGTACTTC. Protein product: CASTLSGGRWETQYF. The chain joins TRBV7-2 to TRBJ2-5; tentatively, D is TRBD2 (7 bases). Trimming stripped 7 bases from V and 5 bases from J, with 20 bases between. The CDR3 has 15 amino acids. Per the germline V gene, CDR1 is SGHTA and CDR2 is FQGNSA.

This clonotype was seen just once. J is TRBJ2-7 and V is TRBV12-3 or TRBV12-4; D is perhaps TRBD2 (5 bases). This CDR3 has 15 residues. Trimming removed 3 bases from V and 4 bases from J, with 16 bases in between. CDR3 nucleotides: TGTGCCAGCAGTTTCCTCCGGCTAGCCAGGTACGAGCAGTACTTC. Translated, it gives CASSFLRLARYEQYF.

The CDR3 DNA is TGTGCCAGCAGCTATGTTGGGCATCCGGATTCCTACGAGCAGTACTTC. This gives the protein CASSYVGHPDSYEQYF. The chain employs TRBV5-6 and TRBJ2-7; no firm D call. CDR1 and CDR2 (germline): SGHDT, YYEEEE. V was pared by 3 bases and J by 1 base, with 17 bases between. The CDR3 covers 16 residues. Complete variable domain (other parts from reference TRBV5-6 and TRBJ2-7): DAGVTQSPTHLIKTRGQQVTLRCSPKSGHDTVSWYQQALGQGPQFIFQYYEEEERQRGNFPDRFSGHQFPNYSSELNVNALLLGDSALYLCASSYVGHPDSYEQYFGPGTRLTVT.

The chain couples TRBV5-1 to TRBJ2-7, with D hard to call. The CDR3 has 14 amino acids. V was cut by 0 bases and J by 7 bases, with 14 bases left in between. Looked up from germline, CDR1 is SGHRS and CDR2 is YFSETQ. CDR3 sequence reads: CASSLDFPDNEQYF. DNA of the CDR3: TGCGCCAGCAGCTTGGATTTTCCCGACAATGAGCAGTACTTC.

The chain is built from TRBV12-3 or TRBV12-4 and TRBJ2-7, with TRBD1 identical over 8 bases. Trimming cost V 6 bases and J 3 bases; bases outside gene matches: 10. The CDR3 sequence is 15 residues long. Here the CDR3 reads CASRESGTGDYEQYF. CDR3 coding DNA: TGTGCCAGCAGGGAATCCGGGACAGGCGACTACGAGCAGTACTTC.

This clonotype came up a few times. The chain recombines TRBV5-4 with TRBJ2-1; D gene unclear. The CDR3 is 12 amino acids. Trimming stripped 5 bases from V and 2 bases from J, with 5 bases between. Germline V gene sequence: CDR1 SGHNT, CDR2 YYREEE (reference sequence). The CDR3 loop reads CASSGPYNEQFF. The CDR3 bases are TGTGCCAGCAGTGGCCCCTACAATGAGCAGTTCTTC. Variable domain in full (rest from reference TRBV5-4 and TRBJ2-1): ETGVTQSPTHLIKTRGQQVTLRCSSQSGHNTVSWYQQALGQGPQFIFQYYREEENGRGNFPPRFSGLQFPNYSSELNVNALELDDSALYLCASSGPYNEQFFGPGTRLTVL.

In its sample, this clonotype was seen a few times. The chain carries TRBV5-4 and TRBJ2-3; TRBD1 might be the D (5 bases). Per the germline V gene, CDR1 is SGHNT and CDR2 is YYREEE (reference sequence). The CDR3 has 15 amino acids. With 0 bases removed from V and 3 bases from J, the gap between germline ends came to 11 bases. CDR3 bases: TGTGCCAGCAGCTTGGAATCAAGGGGTACAGATACGCAGTATTTT. Amino acid sequence: CASSLESRGTDTQYF.

This sequence joins TRBV24-1 and TRBJ2-1, with TRBD2 identical over 14 bases. The CDR3 has 16 residues. J lost 7 bases, V lost 1 base, and 2 bases had no gene match. CDR1 and CDR2 (germline): KGHDR, SFDVKD. CDR3 DNA sequence: TGTGCCACCAGTGATTTAGGGACTAGCGGGAGTAATGAGCAGTTCTTC. Translation gives CATSDLGTSGSNEQFF.

This clonotype occurred many times. One junction end does not reproduce the germline sequence, and a read error may be involved. The DNA of the CDR3 is TGCGCCAGCAGCGGACAGGGTACCTACGAGCAGTACTTC. This translates into CASSGQGTYEQYF. The J gene is TRBJ2-7, the V gene TRBV25-1; 8 bases match TRBD1. The CDR3 runs to 13 residues. Germline V gene lookup returns CDR1 MGHDK and CDR2 SYGVNS.

This sequence joins TRBV12-3 or TRBV12-4 and TRBJ1-1, with D unresolved. V shed 0 bases and J shed 7 bases, with 9 bases lying between them. This CDR3 has 13 residues. The CDR3 spells CASSLALWDEAFF. The CDR3 coding sequence is TGTGCCAGCAGTTTAGCGCTGTGGGATGAAGCTTTCTTT.

This clonotype has more than one count but fewer than ten. The chain links TRBV29-1 to TRBJ1-1; D remains ambiguous. The CDR3 has 12 residues. In germline, CDR1 is SQVTM, CDR2 ANQGSEA. V was pared by 4 bases and J by 4 bases, with 10 bases between. CDR3 nucleotide sequence: TGCAGCGTTGCGGGAGGAGGCACTGAAGCTTTCTTT. Its translation is CSVAGGGTEAFF.

The gene calls are TRBV20-1 and TRBJ2-3, with TRBD2 matching 10 bases. The CDR3 length is 13 residues. Germline CDR1 DFQATT, CDR2 SNEGSKA (reference sequence). V trimming: 6 bases; J trimming: 8 bases; junction bases outside the gene matches: 8. The CDR3 loop reads CSAQLAGVSTQYF. DNA for the CDR3: TGCAGTGCACAGCTAGCGGGGGTCAGTACGCAGTATTTT.

This clonotype has a handful of counts. The rearrangement joins TRBV7-3 to TRBJ1-1; 7 bases align to TRBD1. The CDR3 is made up of 14 amino acids. V dropped 5 bases and J dropped 1; count of bases not matched to a gene: 4. Per germline, CDR1 SGHTA and CDR2 FQGTGA. CDR3 sequence reads: CASSQTGRNTEAFF. CDR3 DNA: TGTGCCAGCAGCCAGACAGGGAGGAACACTGAAGCTTTCTTT. Together with reference TRBV7-3 and TRBJ1-1, the CDR3 gives the full variable domain: GAGVSQTPSNKVTEKGKYVELRCDPISGHTALYWYRQSLGQGPEFLIYFQGTGAADDSGLPNDRFFAVRPEGSVSTLKIQRTERGDSAVYLCASSQTGRNTEAFFGQGTRLTVV.

The chain is built from TRBV9 and TRBJ1-6; a possible D gene is TRBD1 (5 bases). This CDR3 has 16 amino acids. CDR1 and CDR2 from the germline V gene are SGDLS and YYNGEE. V lost 2 bases, J lost 5 bases, and 14 bases lay in between. The DNA of the CDR3 is TGTGCCAGCAGCGTCCTGGGGACGGCTGATAATTCACCCCTCCACTTT. This codes for CASSVLGTADNSPLHF.

This chain joins TRBV7-2 and TRBJ1-1, with D unclear. The germline V and J ends were trimmed by 5 bases and 1 base, with 11 bases remaining between them. CDR1 and CDR2 from the germline V gene are SGHTA and FQGNSA. This CDR3 spans 14 amino acids. The CDR3 nucleotides read TGTGCCAGCAGCCCAGTGTTTTCGAACACTGAAGCTTTCTTT. It translates to CASSPVFSNTEAFF.

This clonotype was seen at least ten times. The genes are TRBV6-6 and TRBJ1-6, with D uncertain. V was cut by 6 bases and J by 7 bases, with 7 bases left in between. The CDR3 totals 12 residues. Germline CDR1 is MNHNY and CDR2 is SVGAGI (reference sequence). The CDR3 nucleotides read TGTGCCAGCAGAACGGCGAATTCACCCCTCCACTTT. The encoded protein is CASRTANSPLHF.

This clonotype appeared a few times. A much more abundant neighbour one base away suggests this may be a read error. V is TRBV7-2 and J is TRBJ2-3; D might be TRBD2 (6 bases). Trimming pared 5 bases from V and 0 bases from J, leaving 9 bases between. Germline CDR1 and CDR2: SGHTA and FQGNSA. This CDR3 has 14 residues. CDR3 amino acids: CASSAGLSTDTQYF. CDR3 coding DNA: TGTGCCAGCAGCGCGGGACTCAGCACAGATACGCAGTATTTT.

This clonotype was observed a few times. The chain employs TRBV12-3 or TRBV12-4 and TRBJ1-6, with TRBD1 identical over 7 bases. V shed 5 bases, J shed 9 bases, and the junction held 7 bases outside the gene matches. CDR3 length: 14 amino acids. The CDR3 is CASSLTGLSSPLHF. The CDR3 nucleotides read TGTGCCAGCAGTCTGACAGGGCTATCTTCACCCCTCCACTTT.

The CDR3 sequence is CSAPGRNQETQYF. The CDR3 nucleotides are TGCAGTGCTCCCGGGCGTAACCAAGAGACCCAGTACTTC. This chain links TRBV20-1 with TRBJ2-5; D unresolved. The CDR3 has 13 amino acids. Trimming shortened V by 5 bases and J by 0 bases, and 10 bases separated the two germline ends. Germline V gives CDR1 DFQATT, CDR2 SNEGSKA (reference sequence).

About this clonotype: This may arise from a read error, as a much more abundant clone is one base away. CDR3 in DNA: TGTGCCAGCAGAACAACCGGGCCGGGCTGCACCTTC. Protein product: CASRTTGPGCTF. The chain joins TRBV6-6 to TRBJ1-2, with D hard to call. Per germline, CDR1 MNHNY and CDR2 SVGAGI (reference sequence). The CDR3 covers 12 residues.

Points on this clonotype: Its ends do not fully match the called genes, so a read error is possible. The V call is TRBV18, the J call TRBJ2-3; D remains unclear. The length of the CDR3 is 12 residues. CDR1 KGHSH and CDR2 LQKENI come from the germline V gene. The CDR3 DNA follows: TGTGCCAGCTCCCGGACCACAGTTACGCAGTATTTT. This encodes CASSRTTVTQYF.

Only a few counts were recorded for this clonotype. CDR3 in amino acids: CASSQEGAGGRNEQFF. CDR3 DNA: TGCGCCAGCAGCCAAGAGGGGGCGGGAGGGCGGAATGAGCAGTTCTTC. This rearrangement joins TRBV4-3 to TRBJ2-1; 9 bases line up with TRBD2. This CDR3 is built from 16 residues. Looked up from germline, CDR1 is LGHNA and CDR2 is YSLEER. After removal of 0 bases from V and 7 bases from J, the junction contained 7 bases not matched to a gene.

The chain links TRBV9 to TRBJ1-4; TRBD1 agrees at 8 bases. The CDR3 is 16 residues long. Trimming cost V 3 bases and J 12 bases; bases outside gene matches: 16. From germline, CDR1 is SGDLS and CDR2 YYNGEE. CDR3 sequence: CASSAGTGQGNRELFF. The CDR3 nucleotides read TGTGCCAGCAGCGCCGGGACCGGACAGGGTAATAGAGAACTGTTTTTT.

The chain has TRBV7-2 and TRBJ2-5; D is undetermined. The tail of the sequence fits TRBJ2-7 better, so the J call may be wrong. Germline CDR1 reads SGHTA; CDR2 reads FQGNSA. The CDR3 has 14 amino acids. The chain's CDR3 is CASSLEARRYEQYF. The CDR3 DNA reads TGTGCCAGCAGCTTAGAGGCCCGTAGGTACGAGCAGTACTTC.

The chain carries TRBV18 and TRBJ1-2; 8 bases line up with TRBD1. Germline CDR1 and CDR2: KGHSH and LQKENI. V shed 2 bases and J 7 bases; nucleotides not matched to a gene: 6. This CDR3 is built from 14 residues. Here the CDR3 reads CASSPKQGAGGYTF. The DNA of the CDR3 is TGTGCCAGCTCACCAAAGCAGGGGGCTGGTGGCTACACCTTC. The whole variable domain, remainder taken from reference TRBV18 and TRBJ1-2, is NAGVMQNPRHLVRRRGQEARLRCSPMKGHSHVYWYRQLPEEGLKFMVYLQKENIIDESGMPKERFSAEFPKEGPSILRIQQVVRGDSAAYFCASSPKQGAGGYTFGSGTRLTVV.

This rearrangement joins TRBV20-1 to TRBJ1-2; 9 bases line up with TRBD1. The CDR3 extends over 16 amino acids. V shed 5 bases and J 4 bases; nucleotides not matched to a gene: 14. Germline values: CDR1 DFQATT, CDR2 SNEGSKA (reference sequence). CDR3 nucleotide sequence: TGCAGTGCTCCGGGTCCACAGGGGGCCGCTGCCTATGGCTACACCTTC. This gives the protein CSAPGPQGAAAYGYTF.

The gene calls are TRBV4-2 and TRBJ1-1; 8 bases match TRBD1. The CDR3 consists of 16 residues. Trimming took 4 bases from V and 4 from J; bases not matched to a gene: 11. Looked up from germline, CDR1 is LGHNA and CDR2 is YNFKEQ. CDR3 loop: CASSRDFRQGSTEAFF. For the CDR3, the DNA is TGTGCCAGCAGCCGAGACTTTCGACAGGGGTCCACTGAAGCTTTCTTT.